Shown below are 22 T cell receptor beta chains from a single sample sequenced in a study of OX40 agonist ivuxolimab in advanced cancers. The assay was immunoSEQ multiplex PCR, and TCRdb's table has in-frame clones only and misses some. Of 71,000 or so clones in the sample, roughly nine tenths were seen once. The source was CD4+ or CD8+ T cells sorted from blood, collected in a trial of the OX40 agonist ivuxolimab. The receptors shown here come from an adult with an advanced solid tumor such as melanoma, head and neck, liver or kidney cancer.

The chain recombines TRBV6-5 with TRBJ2-1; weak D call: TRBD1 (5 bases). This CDR3 region has 14 residues. Trimming cost V 0 bases and J 7 bases, with 10 bases left between them. The germline V gene encodes CDR1 MNHEY and CDR2 SVGAGI. This CDR3 is CASSYSIRVNEQFF. DNA of the CDR3: TGTGCCAGCAGTTACTCGATCAGGGTTAATGAGCAGTTCTTC.

The sample holds one count of this clone. V gene TRBV7-8 combines with J gene TRBJ2-1, with 8 bases aligning to TRBD2. After removal of 5 bases from V and 12 bases from J, the junction contained 12 bases not matched to a gene. Germline V CDR1 and CDR2: SGHVS, FQNEAQ. The length of the CDR3 is 14 residues. The CDR3 nucleotides read TGTGCCAGCAGCGGTCGCGAGAGCGGGAGAAGGCAGTTCTTC. This codes for CASSGRESGRRQFF.

V and J are TRBV6-1 and TRBJ2-7; D uncertain. V was pared by 5 bases and J by 9 bases, with 14 bases between. CDR3 length equals 12 residues. Germline assignment: CDR1 MNHNS and CDR2 SASEGT. CDR3 region: CASSLRQEGQYF. As DNA, the CDR3 is TGTGCCAGCAGTTTGCGTCAGGAAGGGCAGTACTTC.

The V and J genes are TRBV7-9 and TRBJ2-7; 11 nucleotides align to TRBD1. This CDR3 has 13 residues. CDR1 SEHNR and CDR2 FQNEAQ come from the germline V gene (reference sequence). J lost 6 bases, V lost 5 bases, and 3 bases had no gene match. The CDR3 loop is CASSRGTGGEQYF. The CDR3 DNA is TGTGCCAGCAGCCGTGGGACAGGGGGCGAGCAGTACTTC.

The chain recombines TRBV10-3 with TRBJ2-1; TRBD2 is a possible D gene (5 bases). The CDR3 extends over 13 amino acids. V shed 6 bases and J shed 8 bases, with 14 bases lying between them. From germline, CDR1 is ENHRY and CDR2 SYGVKD. The CDR3 region is CAIRPSLADEQFF. As DNA, the CDR3 is TGTGCCATCAGACCTTCTCTAGCAGATGAGCAGTTCTTC.

The gene calls are TRBV11-3 and TRBJ2-2, with D perhaps TRBD2 (6 bases). Trimming pared 1 base from V and 6 bases from J, leaving 21 bases between. Germline-derived CDR1 and CDR2 are SGHNT and YENEEA. The CDR3 covers 18 residues. The CDR3 sequence: CASSLGAGTRGGSGELFF. CDR3 coding DNA: TGTGCCAGCAGCTTAGGGGCCGGGACTCGAGGAGGGTCCGGGGAGCTGTTTTTT.

V gene TRBV5-1 combines with J gene TRBJ1-3, with TRBD1 identical over 10 bases. V gave up 2 bases and J gave up 2 bases; unmatched junction bases: 4. This CDR3 is 16 amino acids long. Germline V gene sequence: CDR1 SGHRS, CDR2 YFSETQ. For the CDR3, the DNA is TGCGCCAGCAGCTTTTCCGGGACAGGGGCTGGAAACACCATATATTTT. This sequence encodes CASSFSGTGAGNTIYF.

This chain uses TRBV5-1 with TRBJ2-4; D may be TRBD2 (5 bases). Looked up from germline, CDR1 is SGHRS and CDR2 is YFSETQ. The CDR3 contains 13 residues. V gave up 0 bases and J gave up 8 bases, with 9 bases separating them. The CDR3 DNA reads TGCGCCAGCAGCTTGGAGGAGAGGGACATTCAGTACTTC. This encodes CASSLEERDIQYF.

The rearrangement uses TRBV6-5 and TRBJ2-1; TRBD2 matches at 10 bases. The J segment lost 5 bases and the V segment lost 6 bases, leaving 7 bases of the junction unmatched. CDR1 MNHEY and CDR2 SVGAGI come from the germline V gene. The CDR3 runs to 15 residues. The CDR3 DNA reads TGTGCCAGCAGGATAGGACTAGCGGAGAACAATGAGCAGTTCTTC. Residues: CASRIGLAENNEQFF.

This chain connects TRBV5-4 to TRBJ2-7; no clear D gene. Trimming shortened V by 5 bases and J by 4 bases, and 22 bases separated the two germline ends. The CDR3 sequence is 16 residues long. CDR1 and CDR2 from the germline V gene are SGHNT and YYREEE (reference sequence). The CDR3 sequence is CASSYSKASETYEQYF. For the CDR3, the DNA is TGTGCCAGCAGTTACTCCAAGGCAAGTGAGACTTACGAGCAGTACTTC. The whole variable domain, remainder taken from reference TRBV5-4 and TRBJ2-7, is ETGVTQSPTHLIKTRGQQVTLRCSSQSGHNTVSWYQQALGQGPQFIFQYYREEENGRGNFPPRFSGLQFPNYSSELNVNALELDDSALYLCASSYSKASETYEQYFGPGTRLTVT.

V is TRBV27 and J is TRBJ1-1, with TRBD1 matching over 7 bases. CDR1 and CDR2 (germline): MNHEY, SMNVEV (reference sequence). V lost 4 bases to trimming and J lost 3 bases; unmatched junction nucleotides: 11. The CDR3 consists of 16 residues. The CDR3 reads CASSSPRQGGHTEAFF. CDR3 sequence (DNA): TGTGCCAGCAGTTCACCACGACAGGGAGGGCACACTGAAGCTTTCTTT.

This clone came up a few times. V usage is TRBV5-1 and J usage is TRBJ2-5, with D possibly matching TRBD1 (5 bases). CDR1 and CDR2 (germline): SGHRS, YFSETQ. There are 15 residues in the CDR3. V lost 1 base, J lost 2 bases, and 12 bases lay in between. The CDR3 spells CASSLSRQPQETQYF. DNA of the CDR3: TGCGCCAGCAGCTTGAGCAGACAGCCTCAAGAGACCCAGTACTTC.

This chain links TRBV18 with TRBJ2-7, with 8 bases lining up with TRBD1. CDR3 length: 14 amino acids. Looked up from germline, CDR1 is KGHSH and CDR2 is LQKENI. The ends lost 3 bases at V and 5 bases at J; junction bases unmatched: 6. As DNA, the CDR3 is TGTGCCAGCTCACCGCAGGGGGCACAGGACGAGCAGTACTTC. Encoded protein: CASSPQGAQDEQYF.

The gene calls are TRBV27 and TRBJ1-2, with 8 bases identical to TRBD1. Germline V gene sequence: CDR1 MNHEY, CDR2 SMNVEV (reference sequence). The junction had 4 bases not matched to a gene; V was cut back by 6 bases and J by 7 bases. The CDR3 runs 12 residues. The CDR3 DNA reads as TGTGCCAGCAGAGGGACAGGCGGTGGCTACACCTTC. Its translation: CASRGTGGGYTF.

The chain uses TRBV19 and TRBJ1-2; TRBD1 might be the D (6 bases). Germline V gene data show CDR1 as LNHDA and CDR2 as SQIVND (reference sequence). V lost 8 bases to trimming and J lost 4 bases, with 11 bases between them. This CDR3 contains 12 residues. The CDR3 DNA follows: TGTGCCAGTGGACAGTCCTTCTATGGCTACACCTTC. It yields the protein CASGQSFYGYTF.

The chain links TRBV29-1 to TRBJ2-1; D gene uncertain. The germline CDR1 and CDR2 sequences are SQVTM and ANQGSEA. This CDR3 contains 11 residues. The V end lost 4 bases, the J end lost 11 bases, and 12 bases lay between the germline ends. The CDR3 here is CSVGDLGKQFF. CDR3 coding DNA: TGCAGCGTTGGAGACTTGGGAAAGCAGTTCTTC.

The V gene is TRBV28, the J gene TRBJ2-1, with 9 bases aligning to TRBD2. This CDR3 has 16 residues. Trimming at V came to 4 bases and at J to 6 bases, leaving 10 bases not matched to a gene. The germline CDR1 and CDR2 sequences are MDHEN and SYDVKM. The CDR3 coding sequence is TGTGCCAGCAGTTCCCCCCAGCGGGGGGCCCTCAATGAGCAGTTCTTC. This sequence encodes CASSSPQRGALNEQFF. Full variable domain (missing parts from reference TRBV28 and TRBJ2-1): DVKVTQSSRYLVKRTGEKVFLECVQDMDHENMFWYRQDPGLGLRLIYFSYDVKMKEKGDIPEGYSVSREKKERFSLILESASTNQTSMYLCASSSPQRGALNEQFFGPGTRLTVL.

The table lists this clone with a count of one. A much larger clone sits a single nucleotide away, making a read error possible. This chain uses TRBV7-2 with TRBJ2-3, with D hard to call. V gave up 2 bases and J gave up 2 bases, with 2 bases separating them. CDR3 size: 12 residues. CDR1 and CDR2 (germline): SGHTA, FQGNSA. The CDR3 DNA reads TGTGCCAGCAGCTTAATCACAGATACGCAGTATTTT. Amino acid sequence: CASSLITDTQYF.

This chain joins TRBV2 and TRBJ2-3, with 9 bases that match TRBD1. V shed 5 bases, J shed 4 bases, and the junction held 7 bases outside the gene matches. Germline values: CDR1 SNHLY, CDR2 FYNNEI. The CDR3 spans 15 residues. CDR3 region: CASSRDRDISDTQYF. The CDR3 DNA follows: TGTGCCAGCAGTCGGGACAGGGACATATCAGATACGCAGTATTTT. The full variable domain, its missing parts supplied by reference TRBV2 and TRBJ2-3, is EPEVTQTPSHQVTQMGQEVILRCVPISNHLYFYWYRQILGQKVEFLVSFYNNEISEKSEIFDDQFSVERPDGSNFTLKIRSTKLEDSAMYFCASSRDRDISDTQYFGPGTRLTVL.

The V gene is TRBV7-6, the J gene TRBJ1-1; 8 nucleotides match TRBD1. Germline CDR1 reads SGHVS; CDR2 reads FNYEAQ. The ends lost 5 bases at V and 7 bases at J; junction bases unmatched: 9. The CDR3 extends over 14 amino acids. DNA of the CDR3: TGTGCCAGCAGCCCACAAGTCGACAGGGGTGAAGCTTTCTTT. This encodes CASSPQVDRGEAFF. The full variable domain, completed using reference TRBV7-6 and TRBJ1-1, is GAGVSQSPRYKVTKRGQDVALRCDPISGHVSLYWYRQALGQGPEFLTYFNYEAQQDKSGLPNDRFSAERPEGSISTLTIQRTEQRDSAMYRCASSPQVDRGEAFFGQGTRLTVV.

The CDR3 DNA is TGTGCCAGCAGCACCCGGAGATCATGGGGGGGCACAGATACGCAGTATTTT. Its translation is CASSTRRSWGGTDTQYF. The genes are TRBV9 and TRBJ2-3, with TRBD2 as a possible D gene (6 bases). In germline, CDR1 is SGDLS, CDR2 YYNGEE. The V gene lost 4 bases and the J gene lost 1 base, with 19 bases spanning the gap. The CDR3 has 17 residues.

The chain employs TRBV2 and TRBJ2-1, with 12 bases identical to TRBD2. The V gene's germline CDR1 is SNHLY and CDR2 FYNNEI. The CDR3 totals 16 residues. The trim removed 7 bases at V and 2 bases at J, leaving 6 bases unmatched. DNA of the CDR3: TGTGCCAGCACCCTAGCGGGAGGGCCGGCCTACAATGAGCAGTTCTTC. This translates into CASTLAGGPAYNEQFF.